This is a list of T cell receptor beta chains from one sample in a study of cytomegalovirus exposure and HLA in healthy donors. The repertoire was sequenced with immunoSEQ multiplex PCR; TCRdb's copy has only in-frame clones and lacks some. The data show around 130,000 clones, approximately 78% seen once. Input material: PBMCs. The receptors come from a woman aged 40 to 50 in good health and CMV-seropositive. Each CDR3 is given with its conserved first and last residue. Fields, in order: V gene, CDR3 length, CDR3 protein.

v_gene: TRBV28
len: 14
CDR3aa: CAGAGGGSNQPQHF

v_gene: TRBV19
len: 15
CDR3aa: CASSIFASSGNTIYF

v_gene: TRBV7-9
len: 17
CDR3aa: CASSRQRESSYNSPLHF

v_gene: TRBV28
len: 17
CDR3aa: CASSLSGSAPDQETQYF

v_gene: TRBV10-3
len: 14
CDR3aa: CAITAPGGAYGYTF

v_gene: TRBV4-2
len: 13
CDR3aa: CASRTSGRGEQFF

v_gene: TRBV6-6
len: 15
CDR3aa: CASSTPGPHGNEQFF

v_gene: TRBV5-8
len: 18
CDR3aa: CASSSGRLAGAYQETQYF

v_gene: TRBV9
len: 15
CDR3aa: CASSDGTSGSNEQYF

v_gene: TRBV7-2
len: 18
CDR3aa: CASSLMGGPGLTSYEQYF

v_gene: TRBV7-8
len: 14
CDR3aa: CASSSAGVRTEAFF